This T cell receptor (beta chain) was captured in a study of T cell responses to AZD1222 COVID-19 vaccine. Study-wide points: A reported finding is that nearly half of spike-specific TCRs target unmutated variant regions. Donors in the cohort were predominantly white British and more often female, and clonal diversity was possibly underestimated. CD4 TCRs covered the whole spike, strongest at regions 160-218 and 743-854. Spike-specific TCR breadth and depth went up after people got two AZD1222 doses.

The CDR3 is 13 amino acids. The V gene lost 4 bases and the J gene lost 8 bases, with 12 bases spanning the gap. The V gene's germline CDR1 is MNHEY and CDR2 SMNVEV (reference sequence). On this clone itself: What it binds is unknown.

Profiling relied on immunoSEQ multiplex PCR, and the TCRdb table lists in-frame clones only, not all of them. Counted here are about 140,000 clones, 85% to 95% occurring once; the ten biggest clones make up 0.75% to 1%. Source: peripheral blood, taken on day 0 of MenACWY control vaccination. This receptor was obtained from an adult in good health. The chain has TRBV27 and TRBJ2-1, with D perhaps TRBD1 (5 bases). The DNA for the CDR3 is TGTGCCAGCAGTTCCAGGGTTCTGGATGAGCAGTTCTTC. This encodes CASSSRVLDEQFF.